The 21 T cell receptor beta chains below all came from one sample that was sequenced in a study of long-term antiretroviral therapy in people with HIV. The authors ran the immunoSEQ assay, v3.0, at survey level. Assay: immunoSEQ multiplex PCR; the TCRdb copy retains only in-frame clones and omits some. The sample has about 33,000 clones, around 72% seen once. The input for sequencing was unsorted PBMCs, taken 3.1 years after starting antiretroviral therapy. These receptors were obtained from a woman between 50 and 59 years old with HIV.

This rearrangement joins TRBV10-3 to TRBJ2-1; no reliable D call. This CDR3 spans 15 amino acids. CDR1 is ENHRY, CDR2 SYGVKD, per germline. V shed 4 bases and J shed 4 bases, with 14 bases lying between them. CDR3 amino acids: CAISGGTTNYNEQFF. In DNA form, the CDR3 reads TGTGCCATCAGTGGGGGTACAACCAATTACAATGAGCAGTTCTTC.

The chain recombines TRBV7-9 with TRBJ2-7; D is unresolved. The CDR3 loop spans 13 amino acids. Germline-derived CDR1 and CDR2 are SEHNR and FQNEAQ (reference sequence). V lost 0 bases and J 4 bases, leaving 7 bases between the germline ends. The CDR3 coding sequence is TGTGCCAGCAGCTTAGCTGGCGGTTACGAGCAGTACGTC. It translates to CASSLAGGYEQYV.

This clone has only a few counts. The V gene is TRBV5-8, the J gene TRBJ1-6; TRBD1 is a possible D gene (6 bases). The CDR3 covers 14 residues. V was clipped by 5 bases and J by 9 bases, with 15 bases between them. Germline CDR1 is SGHTS and CDR2 is YDEGEE. Here the CDR3 reads CASSRRGQGSPLHF. CDR3 bases: TGTGCCAGCAGTCGCAGGGGTCAGGGTTCACCCCTCCACTTT.

This clone has just a few counts. This chain uses TRBV13 with TRBJ1-6; D may be TRBD1 (5 bases). This CDR3 has 16 residues. Germline assignment: CDR1 PRHDT and CDR2 FYEKMQ (reference sequence). The germline V and J ends were trimmed by 3 bases and 0 bases, with 9 bases remaining between them. The CDR3 coding sequence is TGTGCCAGCAGCTTTCAGGGAAGCTCCTATAATTCACCCCTCCACTTT. Protein product: CASSFQGSSYNSPLHF.

The chain joins TRBV5-1 to TRBJ1-1; possibly TRBD1 for D (6 bases). The germline CDR1 and CDR2 sequences are SGHRS and YFSETQ. Trimming stripped 3 bases from V and 1 base from J, with 16 bases between. There are 16 residues in the CDR3. The CDR3 region has the DNA TGCGCCAGCAGCTCCGTGGCAGGGGTCAAGAACACTGAAGCTTTCTTT. As protein: CASSSVAGVKNTEAFF.

This clone showed up just a few times. The chain links TRBV27 to TRBJ2-2, with D possibly matching TRBD1 (5 bases). CDR1 and CDR2 from the germline V gene are MNHEY and SMNVEV (reference sequence). The CDR3 totals 14 residues. V was cut by 6 bases and J by 5 bases, with 13 bases left in between. Here the CDR3 reads CASRGRVGTGELFF. In DNA form, the CDR3 reads TGTGCCAGCAGGGGCAGGGTAGGGACCGGGGAGCTGTTTTTT.

The gene calls are TRBV30 and TRBJ2-5; 8 bases match TRBD2. Germline V gene sequence: CDR1 GTSNPN, CDR2 SVGIG (reference sequence). V trimming: 5 bases; J trimming: 7 bases; junction bases outside the gene matches: 9. This CDR3 has 13 amino acids. CDR3 protein: CAWETSAGRTQYF. The CDR3 coding sequence is TGTGCCTGGGAGACTAGCGCGGGGCGGACCCAGTACTTC.

As to this clone: A far larger clone is off by one base, so a read error is likely. Other DNA sequences within the sample encode an identical CDR3. This sequence joins TRBV6-6 and TRBJ1-2; 8 bases are a match to TRBD1. The CDR3 loop spans 13 amino acids. Per germline, CDR1 MNHNY and CDR2 SVGAGI (reference sequence). V gave up 6 bases and J gave up 10 bases; unmatched junction bases: 10. Here the CDR3 reads CASSDRGGGDYTF. As DNA, the CDR3 is TGTGCCAGCAGCGACAGGGGAGGAGGCGACTACACCTTC.

The chain employs TRBV13 and TRBJ1-1, with D unresolved. Trimming cost V 3 bases and J 3 bases, with 8 bases left between them. The V gene's germline CDR1 is PRHDT and CDR2 FYEKMQ (reference sequence). The CDR3 extends over 13 amino acids. For the CDR3, the DNA is TGTGCCAGCAGCTTCCTTGATTACACTGAAGCTTTCTTT. It encodes CASSFLDYTEAFF.

V and J are TRBV30 and TRBJ1-2; D gene uncertain. V dropped 0 bases and J dropped 4 bases, with 9 bases sitting between them. CDR3 length: 13 residues. Germline V lookup: CDR1 GTSNPN, CDR2 SVGIG (reference sequence). CDR3 in DNA: TGTGCCTGGAGTGTTGATTACACCTATGGCTACACCTTC. Translation gives CAWSVDYTYGYTF.

This sequence joins TRBV27 and TRBJ2-5; 7 bases are shared with TRBD2. The CDR3 sequence is 15 residues long. CDR1 is MNHEY, CDR2 SMNVEV, per germline (reference sequence). Trimming cost V 2 bases and J 2 bases; bases outside gene matches: 5. CDR3 amino acids: CASSLSLAVQETQYF. The CDR3 region has the DNA TGTGCCAGCAGTTTAAGCCTAGCGGTACAAGAGACCCAGTACTTC.

The CDR3 DNA reads as TGTGCCAGCAGACCAATTGGAGCTGGAAACACCATATATTTT. Amino acids: CASRPIGAGNTIYF. This chain links TRBV6-6 with TRBJ1-3; D is unresolved. V was cut by 6 bases and J by 2 bases, with 11 bases left in between. The germline V gene encodes CDR1 MNHNY and CDR2 SVGAGI (reference sequence). The CDR3 is 14 amino acids.

V gene TRBV5-5 combines with J gene TRBJ2-7; 7 nucleotides agree with TRBD2. Germline values: CDR1 SGHKS, CDR2 YYEKEE (reference sequence). The CDR3 is made up of 13 amino acids. V gave up 3 bases and J gave up 1 base; unmatched junction bases: 1. This CDR3 reads CASSWGGSYEQYF. The CDR3 coding sequence is TGTGCCAGCAGCTGGGGGGGGTCCTACGAGCAGTACTTC.

V is TRBV11-2 and J is TRBJ1-2, with D maybe TRBD1 (5 bases). Trimming stripped 5 bases from V and 4 bases from J, with 5 bases between. The CDR3 length is 11 residues. CDR1 is SGHAT and CDR2 is FQNNGV in the germline V gene. The CDR3 nucleotides read TGTGCCAGCAGCGACAGCTATGGCTACACCTTC. This codes for CASSDSYGYTF.

This rearrangement joins TRBV6-5 to TRBJ1-2; tentative D call: TRBD1 (5 bases). V was cut by 5 bases and J by 6 bases, with 13 bases left in between. Per the germline V gene, CDR1 is MNHEY and CDR2 is SVGAGI. CDR3 length: 13 residues. The CDR3 reads CASSTGGGNGYTF. CDR3 coding DNA: TGTGCCAGCAGTACCGGGGGAGGGAATGGCTACACCTTC.

The chain carries TRBV5-8 and TRBJ1-6, with 8 positions matching TRBD1. Trimming took 0 bases from V and 7 from J; bases not matched to a gene: 3. The CDR3 loop spans 15 amino acids. In germline, CDR1 is SGHTS, CDR2 YDEGEE. This chain's CDR3 is CASSLGTGTNSPLHF. For the CDR3, the DNA is TGTGCCAGCAGCTTGGGGACAGGGACAAATTCACCCCTCCACTTT. Using reference TRBV5-8 and TRBJ1-6 for the parts outside the CDR3, the full variable domain is EAGVTQSPTHLIKTRGQQATLRCSPISGHTSVYWYQQALGLGLQFLLWYDEGEERNRGNFPPRFSGRQFPNYSSELNVNALELEDSALYLCASSLGTGTNSPLHFGNGTRLTVT.

This clone has just a few counts. V and J are TRBV30 and TRBJ2-5; D is unclear. The V end was cut by 1 base, the J end by 1 base, with 7 bases between. The germline gives CDR1 GTSNPN, CDR2 SVGIG (reference sequence). CDR3 size: 13 residues. The CDR3 sequence: CAWSEDIQETQYF. The DNA for the CDR3 is TGTGCCTGGAGTGAGGATATCCAAGAGACCCAGTACTTC.

Here the CDR3 reads CASSFQNTYEQYF. The DNA for the CDR3 is TGTGCCAGCAGCTTTCAAAACACCTACGAGCAGTACTTC. The chain is built from TRBV7-9 and TRBJ2-7; D uncertain. The CDR3 runs to 13 residues. V lost 3 bases, J lost 2 bases, and 8 bases lay in between. The germline CDR1 and CDR2 sequences are SEHNR and FQNEAQ (reference sequence). The full variable domain, its missing parts supplied by reference TRBV7-9 and TRBJ2-7, is DTGVSQNPRHKITKRGQNVTFRCDPISEHNRLYWYRQTLGQGPEFLTYFQNEAQLEKSRLLSDRFSAERPKGSFSTLEIQRTEQGDSAMYLCASSFQNTYEQYFGPGTRLTVT.

The chain recombines TRBV5-4 with TRBJ1-1; 7 bases are shared with TRBD1. Per the germline V gene, CDR1 is SGHNT and CDR2 is YYREEE (reference sequence). V trimming: 4 bases; J trimming: 8 bases; junction bases outside the gene matches: 14. This CDR3 comprises 15 residues. CDR3 in amino acids: CASSPGYRGSKEAFF. CDR3 in DNA: TGTGCCAGCAGCCCTGGTTACAGGGGTAGCAAGGAAGCTTTCTTT.

The chain carries TRBV7-9 and TRBJ1-2; 7 bases fit TRBD1. Trimming at V came to 7 bases and at J to 6 bases, leaving 17 bases not matched to a gene. This CDR3 has 16 amino acids. Germline V gene lookup returns CDR1 SEHNR and CDR2 FQNEAQ (reference sequence). Written as DNA, the CDR3 is TGTGCCAGCACCAACCTCGCCGGGGCAGGGGGACATGGCTACACCTTC. Amino acids: CASTNLAGAGGHGYTF.

The CDR3 bases are TGTGCCAGCAGTGTCCCCAGGGCTTCACCCCTCCACTTT. The encoded protein is CASSVPRASPLHF. This chain links TRBV6-6 with TRBJ1-6, with a possible D match to TRBD1 (5 bases). Germline lookup yields CDR1 MNHNY and CDR2 SVGAGI (reference sequence). Trimming pared 5 bases from V and 9 bases from J, leaving 11 bases between. This CDR3 contains 13 residues.